This TCR beta chain was profiled in a study of blood T cell repertoires in COVID-19. Overall study context: Specimens from acute and convalescent COVID-19 originated in the United States, Italy and Spain. Nucleic acid was either cDNA or gDNA, and it came from T cells, B-cell-depleted T cells, or PBMCs.

This clone was seen a few times. Trimming shortened V by 5 bases and J by 4 bases, and 10 bases separated the two germline ends. The CDR3 is 14 amino acids. Looked up from germline, CDR1 is SGDLS and CDR2 is YYNGEE. Original processing notes: Reference gene primer amplification gave estimated nucleated cell counts. Generated by immunoSEQ multiplex PCR, the TCRdb table keeps only in-frame clones and is missing some. V, J and clone size reflect that table, while D and trimming were determined from the DNA. The sample includes nearly 55,000 clones, 85% to 90% of them seen just once. V and J are TRBV9 and TRBJ1-6; D might be TRBD1 (5 bases). The receptor comes from a man aged 65 to 85 with active COVID-19. The sample taken for sequencing was peripheral blood. CDR3 bases: TGTGCCAGCAGTAGGGACTCGTATAATTCACCCCTCCACTTT. Protein sequence: CASSRDSYNSPLHF.